This entry lists 20 T cell receptor beta chains sequenced from one sample in a study of T cells in Graves' hyperthyroidism and ophthalmopathy. TCR beta CDR3 regions were amplified from RNA transcripts. The primer set for the first-round RT-PCR of the TCR CDR3 was HTBI. TCRdb reprocessed the multiplex PCR reads with MiXCR, giving one entry per CDR3 protein. The profile covers roughly 170,000 distinct CDR3 sequences, with about 9.4% appearing a single time and more than 20% taken by the ten largest. The specimen was blood. The receptors come from a woman between 18 and 30 years old with Graves' hyperthyroidism that later progressed to Graves' ophthalmopathy.

On this clonotype itself: A much larger clone sits a single nucleotide away, making a read error possible. CDR3 in amino acids: CASSFDRYRPQHF. The CDR3 bases are TGTGCCAGCAGCTTCGACAGGTATCGGCCCCAGCATTTT. The rearrangement links TRBV7-9 to TRBJ1-5; D is perhaps TRBD1 (6 bases). Trimming left V 3 bases short and J 9 bases short, with 12 bases between. The CDR3 runs to 13 residues. Germline CDR1 reads SEHNR; CDR2 reads FQNEAQ (reference sequence). Looking up the rest from reference TRBV7-9 and TRBJ1-5 gives the full variable domain: DTGVSQNPRHKITKRGQNVTFRCDPISEHNRLYWYRQTLGQGPEFLTYFQNEAQLEKSRLLSDRFSAERPKGSFSTLEIQRTEQGDSAMYLCASSFDRYRPQHFGDGTRLSIL.

This clonotype showed up just a few times. The chain is built from TRBV19 and TRBJ2-7; 9 bases are a match to TRBD2. Germline CDR1 is LNHDA and CDR2 is SQIVND (reference sequence). This CDR3 contains 17 residues. The V segment lost 6 bases and the J segment 7 bases; nucleotides outside the gene matches: 19. CDR3: CASSPKKFSAGGEEQYF. In DNA form, the CDR3 reads TGTGCCAGTAGCCCCAAAAAATTCTCGGCGGGAGGGGAAGAGCAGTACTTC.

This clonotype was seen repeatedly, ten times or more. The CDR3 region has the DNA TGTGCCAGCAGTAAAACACAAGAGACCCAGTACTTC. Protein product: CASSKTQETQYF. The chain links TRBV7-2 to TRBJ2-5; D unclear. The CDR3 is made up of 12 amino acids. Per germline, CDR1 SGHTA and CDR2 FQGNSA. Trimming stripped 6 bases from V and 2 bases from J, with 7 bases between. The entire variable domain, with the rest obtained from reference TRBV7-2 and TRBJ2-5, is as follows: GAGVSQSPSNKVTEKGKDVELRCDPISGHTALYWYRQSLGQGLEFLIYFQGNSAPDKSGLPSDRFSAERTGGSVSTLTIQRTQQEDSAVYLCASSKTQETQYFGPGTRLLVL.

This clonotype was seen repeatedly, ten times or more. The chain recombines TRBV12-3 or TRBV12-4 with TRBJ1-4, with D maybe TRBD1 (5 bases). The CDR3 contains 14 residues. V lost 2 bases and J 1 base, leaving 5 bases between the germline ends. For the CDR3, the DNA is TGTGCCAGCAGTTTAAGGGGAACTAATGAAAAACTGTTTTTT. Its protein is CASSLRGTNEKLFF.

This clonotype was detected only a few times. The rearrangement joins TRBV6-4 to TRBJ2-7, with D perhaps TRBD2 (7 bases). CDR3 size: 13 residues. V lost 3 bases and J 7 bases, leaving 13 bases between the germline ends. Germline V gene data show CDR1 as MRHNA and CDR2 as SNTAGT. DNA for the CDR3: TGTGCCAGCAGTGAAGAGGGGGGGTCTGAGCAGTACTTC. Protein product: CASSEEGGSEQYF.

V is TRBV4-1 and J is TRBJ2-1; 10 bases are shared with TRBD1. With V trimmed by 1 base and J by 8 bases, 8 bases remained unmatched. The CDR3 is made up of 16 amino acids. Germline lookup yields CDR1 MGHRA and CDR2 YSYEKL. The CDR3 protein is CASSQGPGQGLDEQFF. CDR3 sequence (DNA): TGCGCCAGCAGCCAAGGACCGGGACAGGGGTTAGATGAGCAGTTCTTC.

The V call is TRBV5-4, the J call TRBJ2-5; the match to TRBD2 covers 8 bases. CDR1 SGHNT and CDR2 YYREEE come from the germline V gene (reference sequence). The V segment lost 7 bases and the J segment 2 bases; nucleotides outside the gene matches: 7. The CDR3 length is 14 residues. In DNA form, the CDR3 reads TGTGCCAGCGGCCCAGGACTAGCTCAAGAGACCCAGTACTTC. This encodes CASGPGLAQETQYF.

This clonotype was detected many times. The chain combines TRBV2 with TRBJ1-5; no clear D. Germline values: CDR1 SNHLY, CDR2 FYNNEI. V dropped 0 bases and J dropped 4 bases, with 13 bases sitting between them. CDR3 length equals 16 residues. CDR3 residues: CASSEALWEINQPQHF. For the CDR3, the DNA is TGTGCCAGCAGTGAAGCGCTTTGGGAAATAAATCAGCCCCAGCATTTT.

Details on this clonotype: This may be a read error: a much more frequent sequence differs by one nucleotide. This chain links TRBV9 with TRBJ1-2; D is possibly TRBD1 (5 bases). The CDR3 has 13 residues. V lost 1 base to trimming and J lost 6 bases, with 10 bases between them. The germline V gene encodes CDR1 SGDLS and CDR2 YYNGEE. The CDR3 loop reads CASSVQQADGYTF. The DNA for the CDR3 is TGTGCCAGCAGCGTACAACAGGCGGATGGCTACACCTTC.

This clonotype came up many times. The genes are TRBV7-9 and TRBJ1-1, with D perhaps TRBD1 (5 bases). The CDR3 loop spans 14 amino acids. V dropped 5 bases and J dropped 3 bases, with 13 bases sitting between them. The V gene's germline CDR1 is SEHNR and CDR2 FQNEAQ (reference sequence). This chain's CDR3 is CASSPGGTHTEAFF. The CDR3 region has the DNA TGTGCCAGCAGCCCAGGAGGGACGCACACTGAAGCTTTCTTT.

There are many counts of this clonotype. The gene calls are TRBV7-9 and TRBJ2-7; D is uncertain. The V gene's germline CDR1 is SEHNR and CDR2 FQNEAQ (reference sequence). V was cut by 5 bases and J by 1 base, with 12 bases left in between. The length of the CDR3 is 14 residues. The CDR3 sequence: CASSPLAGSYEQYF. CDR3 DNA sequence: TGTGCCAGCAGCCCCCTCGCAGGTTCCTACGAGCAGTACTTC.

This clonotype came up many times. The chain uses TRBV12-3 or TRBV12-4 and TRBJ2-1, with D possibly called TRBD1 or TRBD2 (6 bases each). The CDR3 consists of 16 residues. V was cut by 6 bases and J by 6 bases, with 21 bases left in between. As DNA, the CDR3 is TGTGCCAGCAGCCAAGATAACGGGAAGGGGGGCAATGAGCAGTTCTTC. Protein product: CASSQDNGKGGNEQFF.

This clonotype came up many times. The chain joins TRBV6-1 to TRBJ1-5; TRBD1 aligns across 8 bases. CDR1 is MNHNS and CDR2 is SASEGT in the germline V gene. The junction had 2 bases not matched to a gene; V was cut back by 6 bases and J by 4 bases. The CDR3 totals 13 residues. In DNA form, the CDR3 reads TGTGCCAGCAGACGGACAGGGAATCAGCCCCAGCATTTT. Translation gives CASRRTGNQPQHF.

Many counts were recorded for this clonotype. V and J are TRBV6-1 and TRBJ1-5; maybe TRBD1 (6 bases). V was shortened by 6 bases and J by 5 bases, with 11 bases between the two germline ends. Germline V gene lookup returns CDR1 MNHNS and CDR2 SASEGT. This CDR3 is 13 amino acids long. CDR3 sequence (DNA): TGTGCCAGCAGCGGACAGAAGGATCAGCCCCAGCATTTT. Amino acids: CASSGQKDQPQHF.

This clonotype has a count of ten or more. J is TRBJ1-1 and V is TRBV2; D may be TRBD1 (6 bases). Germline-derived CDR1 and CDR2 are SNHLY and FYNNEI. V dropped 6 bases and J dropped 1 base, with 12 bases sitting between them. This CDR3 has 14 amino acids. The CDR3 here is CASRIQGGNTEAFF. CDR3 sequence (DNA): TGTGCCAGCAGGATACAGGGAGGGAACACTGAAGCTTTCTTT.

This clonotype was seen ten or more times. The V call is TRBV12-3 or TRBV12-4, the J call TRBJ2-5, with 8 bases identical to TRBD1. Trimming at V came to 6 bases and at J to 5 bases, leaving 5 bases not matched to a gene. The CDR3 spans 13 residues. The CDR3 DNA reads TGTGCCAGCAGCTTCAGGGGGCGCGAGACCCAGTACTTC. Its translation: CASSFRGRETQYF.

This clonotype was picked up many times. The CDR3 DNA reads as TGTGCCAGCAGTAACGGGGGTTGGAATGAGCAGTTCTTC. Amino acids: CASSNGGWNEQFF. This chain links TRBV28 with TRBJ2-1, with D possibly TRBD2 on 6 matching bases. The CDR3 sequence is 13 residues long. The V gene lost 5 bases and the J gene lost 7 bases, with 12 bases spanning the gap. Germline CDR1 is MDHEN and CDR2 is SYDVKM.

Notes on this clonotype: A read error may be the cause here, since a much bigger clone is one base away. The chain recombines TRBV30 with TRBJ1-1, with a tentative D call TRBD1 (5 bases). V was shortened by 3 bases and J by 7 bases, with 18 bases between the two germline ends. CDR3 length equals 14 residues. The germline V gene has CDR1 GTSNPN and CDR2 SVGIG (reference sequence). CDR3 loop: CAWRGNPEGHEAFF. CDR3 coding DNA: TGTGCCTGGAGAGGGAATCCGGAGGGGCATGAAGCTTTCTTT.

In this sample, this clonotype turned up many times. The chain carries TRBV24-1 and TRBJ1-1; 10 bases fit TRBD1. Germline values: CDR1 KGHDR, CDR2 SFDVKD. Germline trimming cut 6 bases from V and 10 bases from J; bases unmatched to any gene: 7. The CDR3 loop spans 13 amino acids. The CDR3 coding sequence is TGTGCCACCAGTCCGGGACAGGGGTTGGGAGCTTTCTTT. Its protein is CATSPGQGLGAFF.

This clonotype is a singleton in its sample. The chain combines TRBV9 with TRBJ2-3; 8 bases are shared with TRBD1. Germline CDR1 reads SGDLS; CDR2 reads YYNGEE. V lost 3 bases and J lost 3; bases outside the gene matches: 9. The CDR3 covers 16 residues. The CDR3 is CASSATGGELTDTQYF. CDR3 DNA sequence: TGTGCCAGCAGCGCTACAGGGGGAGAATTGACAGATACGCAGTATTTT.